This is a list of T cell receptor beta chains from one sample in a study of blood T cell repertoires in COVID-19. Sequenced by immunoSEQ multiplex PCR; TCRdb stores in-frame clones only, minus some. The table includes over 350,000 clones, roughly 92% detected once. Sequenced sample: PBMCs or T cells enriched from blood (not recorded which). These receptors were obtained from a woman in her thirties or forties who had been exposed to COVID-19. Both conserved end residues are part of each CDR3. A D gene is named only where the DNA matches it firmly. Size is stated for part of the rows, as once, few or many counts, or as a class when the clone is expanded.

clone size: NA
CDR3 length: 14
D gene: NA
V gene: TRBV19
J gene: TRBJ1-5
CDR3 protein: CASSANRANQPQHF

clone size: NA
CDR3 length: 14
D gene: NA
V gene: TRBV24-1
J gene: TRBJ2-5
CDR3 protein: CATSDVLEEETQYF

clone size: NA
CDR3 length: 16
D gene: NA
V gene: TRBV11-2
J gene: TRBJ1-3
CDR3 protein: CASSRTGSLPDESIYF

clone size: NA
CDR3 length: 13
D gene: TRBD1
V gene: TRBV24-1
J gene: TRBJ2-1
CDR3 protein: CATSGTGTNEQFF

clone size: once
CDR3 length: 14
D gene: NA
V gene: TRBV12-5
J gene: TRBJ1-5
CDR3 protein: CASAPGRGSQPQHF

clone size: NA
CDR3 length: 12
D gene: NA
V gene: TRBV7-2
J gene: TRBJ2-7
CDR3 protein: CASSLGGGEQYF

clone size: once
CDR3 length: 14
D gene: NA
V gene: TRBV10-2
J gene: TRBJ1-1
CDR3 protein: CASSGRWADTEAFF

clone size: few
CDR3 length: 15
D gene: NA
V gene: TRBV7-7
J gene: TRBJ1-1
CDR3 protein: CASSLRREENTEAFF

clone size: NA
CDR3 length: 17
D gene: NA
V gene: TRBV2
J gene: TRBJ2-3
CDR3 protein: CASSGADRAGSTDTQYF

clone size: NA
CDR3 length: 15
D gene: TRBD2
V gene: TRBV5-1
J gene: TRBJ2-7
CDR3 protein: CASSVSSGGAYEQYF

clone size: NA
CDR3 length: 16
D gene: NA
V gene: TRBV5-4
J gene: TRBJ1-6
CDR3 protein: CASSFPPAGAGSPLHF

clone size: NA
CDR3 length: 12
D gene: TRBD1
V gene: TRBV30
J gene: TRBJ1-2
CDR3 protein: CAWTGGYYGYTF

clone size: NA
CDR3 length: 16
D gene: NA
V gene: TRBV15
J gene: TRBJ1-6
CDR3 protein: CATSRAAASGNSPLHF

clone size: NA
CDR3 length: 14
D gene: NA
V gene: TRBV30
J gene: TRBJ1-6
CDR3 protein: CAWSSRGRNSPLHF

clone size: NA
CDR3 length: 16
D gene: TRBD1
V gene: TRBV10-2
J gene: TRBJ1-6
CDR3 protein: CASRLTGGASNSPLHF

clone size: NA
CDR3 length: 14
D gene: TRBD1
V gene: TRBV19
J gene: TRBJ1-4
CDR3 protein: CASSRGQGLEKLFF

clone size: NA
CDR3 length: 14
D gene: NA
V gene: TRBV19
J gene: TRBJ2-1
CDR3 protein: CASSIGGTPKEQFF

clone size: NA
CDR3 length: 16
D gene: TRBD1
V gene: TRBV5-1
J gene: TRBJ1-2
CDR3 protein: CASSLDGTATTYGYTF

clone size: NA
CDR3 length: 16
D gene: TRBD1
V gene: TRBV5-6
J gene: TRBJ1-6
CDR3 protein: CASSVDRGSYNSPLHF

clone size: NA
CDR3 length: 17
D gene: TRBD1
V gene: TRBV5-5
J gene: TRBJ1-5
CDR3 protein: CASSYQLGDRENQPQHF

clone size: once
CDR3 length: 16
D gene: TRBD1
V gene: TRBV3-1/TRBV3-2
J gene: TRBJ1-2
CDR3 protein: CASSLRQGATGGGYTF

clone size: NA
CDR3 length: 16
D gene: TRBD2
V gene: TRBV5-1
J gene: TRBJ2-3
CDR3 protein: CASSLAAGGQADTQYF

clone size: NA
CDR3 length: 15
D gene: TRBD1
V gene: TRBV27
J gene: TRBJ2-7
CDR3 protein: CASRNQGGHSYEQYF

clone size: NA
CDR3 length: 16
D gene: NA
V gene: TRBV4-1
J gene: TRBJ2-1
CDR3 protein: CASSQDPLGRGNEQFF